This TCR beta chain derives from a study of OX40 agonist ivuxolimab in advanced cancers. On this clone: No antigen is known for it.

Sequencing used immunoSEQ multiplex PCR; TCRdb keeps in-frame clones, though not all of them. Of some 120,000 clones in the sample, about 90% were seen once. Study-wide results and limits: Expanded clones belonging to CD8+ T cells outnumbered, on average, those of CD4+. Antigen targets of the expanded peripheral T cells went undetermined.

Sampled blood was obtained at baseline, cycle 4 day 1, and cycle 7 day 1. This CDR3 region has 14 residues. The germline gives CDR1 SGHTA, CDR2 FQGNSA. V lost 5 bases to trimming and J lost 2 bases; unmatched junction nucleotides: 2. The chain links TRBV7-2 to TRBJ2-1; 8 bases are shared with TRBD1. This sequence was found in an adult with an advanced solid tumor such as melanoma, head and neck, liver or kidney cancer. The sequenced sample was CD4+ or CD8+ T cells sorted from blood, obtained in a trial of the OX40 agonist ivuxolimab. The CDR3 reads CASSQDRAYNEQFF. DNA for the CDR3: TGTGCCAGCAGCCAGGACAGGGCCTACAATGAGCAGTTCTTC.